This TCR beta chain derives from a study of blood T cell repertoires in COVID-19. V was shortened by 0 bases and J by 6 bases, with 12 bases between the two germline ends. Germline CDR1 reads SGHRS; CDR2 reads YFSETQ. The CDR3 loop spans 14 amino acids. Profiling relied on immunoSEQ multiplex PCR, and the TCRdb table lists in-frame clones only, not all of them. The sample includes 430,000 or so clones, roughly 90% of them seen just once. The material sequenced was peripheral blood. The V call is TRBV5-1, the J call TRBJ1-1, with D possibly matching TRBD1 (6 bases). This TCR came from a man between 18 and 29 years old with COVID-19, enrolled during active disease. The CDR3 DNA follows: TGCGCCAGCAGCTTGGCCGGACAGACAGCTGAAGCTTTCTTT. This encodes CASSLAGQTAEAFF.